Presented here are 25 T cell receptor beta chains from one specimen sequenced in a study of shared clonotypes between healthy human individuals. This table comes from immunoSEQ multiplex PCR, and its TCRdb copy is limited to in-frame clones, with some not included. The table includes some 530,000 clones, approximately 80% detected once. Sequences were obtained from PBMCs. Receptor source: a woman aged 40 to 55 in good health. Some clones in this sample may be carry-over from other donors' samples.

V gene TRBV2 combines with J gene TRBJ2-1; TRBD1 might be the D (6 bases). Deletions cut 3 bases from V and 7 bases from J, with 13 bases between. The CDR3 covers 14 residues. Germline V gene lookup returns CDR1 SNHLY and CDR2 FYNNEI. CDR3 nucleotide sequence: TGTGCCAGCAGTGATTTGGGGGCAAGGAATGAGCAGTTCTTC. Translation: CASSDLGARNEQFF.

The sample holds a few counts of this clone. The rearrangement joins TRBV7-2 to TRBJ1-5; no clear D gene. Germline V gives CDR1 SGHTA, CDR2 FQGNSA. The CDR3 length is 12 residues. The V end lost 1 base, the J end lost 9 bases, and 7 bases lay between the germline ends. This CDR3 is CASSLEVGPQHF. The CDR3 DNA sequence: TGTGCCAGCAGCTTAGAGGTCGGGCCCCAGCATTTT.

The chain couples TRBV6-1 to TRBJ1-5; D is undetermined. CDR3 length equals 13 residues. V gave up 6 bases and J gave up 3 bases, with 9 bases separating them. The germline V gene encodes CDR1 MNHNS and CDR2 SASEGT. In DNA, the CDR3 is TGTGCCAGCAGGGGAGACAACAATCAGCCCCAGCATTTT. This sequence encodes CASRGDNNQPQHF.

The V gene is TRBV30, the J gene TRBJ1-4; no reliable D call. The CDR3 has 12 residues. Germline V gene data show CDR1 as GTSNPN and CDR2 as SVGIG (reference sequence). V dropped 6 bases and J dropped 7 bases, with 12 bases sitting between them. This CDR3 is CACSQRGEKLFF. The CDR3 DNA sequence: TGTGCCTGTTCCCAACGAGGTGAAAAACTGTTTTTT.

The V call is TRBV28, the J call TRBJ1-5; D is unclear. The CDR3 has 15 amino acids. The germline gives CDR1 MDHEN, CDR2 SYDVKM. V gave up 6 bases and J gave up 6 bases, with 18 bases separating them. CDR3 loop: CASRTRTGKFQPQHF. The CDR3 nucleotides are TGTGCCAGCAGAACAAGGACGGGCAAGTTTCAGCCCCAGCATTTT.

Concerning this clone: A much larger clone differs by one base, so this may be a read error. The genes are TRBV7-9 and TRBJ2-7, with 9 nucleotides matching TRBD2. From germline, CDR1 is SEHNR and CDR2 FQNEAQ (reference sequence). With 1 base clipped from V and 3 bases from J, the junction kept 1 base outside the gene matches. The CDR3 spans 14 residues. The CDR3 loop reads CASSLGTSDYEQYF. The CDR3 nucleotides read TGTGCCAGCAGCTTAGGGACTAGCGACTACGAGCAGTACTTC.

The genes are TRBV27 and TRBJ2-1; maybe TRBD2 (7 bases). V lost 6 bases, J lost 4 bases, and 22 bases lay in between. CDR1 is MNHEY and CDR2 is SMNVEV in the germline V gene (reference sequence). CDR3 length: 17 amino acids. CDR3 amino acids: CASREAGGGAKYNEQFF. The CDR3 DNA reads TGTGCCAGCAGAGAAGCGGGTGGGGGGGCAAAATACAATGAGCAGTTCTTC.

The CDR3 sequence is CASSDFRQGQETQYF. CDR3 DNA: TGCGCCAGCAGTGATTTTCGGCAGGGACAAGAGACCCAGTACTTC. This chain joins TRBV10-2 and TRBJ2-5, with D maybe TRBD1 (5 bases). Deletions cut 3 bases from V and 2 bases from J, with 13 bases between. This CDR3 has 15 amino acids. Germline assignment: CDR1 WSHSY and CDR2 SAAADI.

The chain's CDR3 is CASSIRVGYTEAFF. In nucleotides, the CDR3 is TGTGCCAGTAGTATACGTGTGGGATACACTGAAGCTTTCTTT. The chain recombines TRBV19 with TRBJ1-1; D is ambiguous. V lost 2 bases to trimming and J lost 3 bases, with 10 bases between them. CDR1 is LNHDA and CDR2 is SQIVND in the germline V gene (reference sequence). CDR3 size: 14 residues.

CDR3 residues: CASSTTTGTRGYTF. The CDR3 DNA follows: TGTGCCAGTAGTACAACCACAGGGACGCGGGGCTACACCTTC. The rearrangement joins TRBV19 to TRBJ1-2; perhaps TRBD1 as D (6 bases). Trimming pared 4 bases from V and 8 bases from J, leaving 17 bases between. Germline CDR1 LNHDA, CDR2 SQIVND (reference sequence). The CDR3 has 14 residues.

The genes are TRBV4-2 and TRBJ1-1; possibly TRBD1 for D (5 bases). Between the trimmed V and J ends, which lost 0 bases and 7 bases, there was a span of 12 bases. Germline CDR1 and CDR2: LGHNA and YNFKEQ. The CDR3 has 14 residues. The CDR3 loop is CASSQDPGGSEAFF. The CDR3 DNA reads TGTGCCAGCAGCCAAGATCCCGGGGGAAGTGAAGCTTTCTTT.

V and J are TRBV7-3 and TRBJ2-3, with TRBD1 matching 10 bases. The J segment lost 2 bases and the V segment lost 5 bases, leaving 7 bases of the junction unmatched. The CDR3 totals 16 residues. Germline assignment: CDR1 SGHTA and CDR2 FQGTGA. The CDR3, as DNA: TGTGCCAGCAGCAAACGGACAGGGGGGGACACAGATACGCAGTATTTT. It yields the protein CASSKRTGGDTDTQYF.

The V call is TRBV7-2, the J call TRBJ1-1, with D perhaps matching TRBD1 (6 bases). The V gene's germline CDR1 is SGHTA and CDR2 FQGNSA. There are 14 residues in the CDR3. V was pared by 7 bases and J by 4 bases, with 16 bases between. The CDR3 reads CASTPGGGATEAFF. The CDR3 DNA is TGTGCCAGCACCCCCGGCGGGGGGGCCACTGAAGCTTTCTTT.

The chain combines TRBV28 with TRBJ2-2; D gene unclear. Trimming pared 7 bases from V and 4 bases from J, leaving 4 bases between. The CDR3 spans 11 residues. CDR1 and CDR2 from the germline V gene are MDHEN and SYDVKM. CDR3 nucleotide sequence: TGTGCCAGCACGATCACCGGGGAGCTGTTTTTT. Translation gives CASTITGELFF.

J is TRBJ1-5 and V is TRBV7-8; no clear D. This CDR3 has 16 amino acids. Germline V gene data show CDR1 as SGHVS and CDR2 as FQNEAQ. Trimming shortened V by 1 base and J by 0 bases, and 10 bases separated the two germline ends. DNA of the CDR3: TGTGCCAGCAGCTTAGTTTTTGGAAATAGCAATCAGCCCCAGCATTTT. Encoded protein: CASSLVFGNSNQPQHF.

This clone was picked up many times. V and J are TRBV30 and TRBJ1-4; no clear D. Germline lookup yields CDR1 GTSNPN and CDR2 SVGIG (reference sequence). The ends were cut back, 1 base at V and 8 bases at J, with 8 bases in the middle. The CDR3 is made up of 12 amino acids. CDR3 nucleotides: TGTGCCTGGAGTGCCTCTCGGGAAAAACTGTTTTTT. It codes for CAWSASREKLFF.

The genes are TRBV28 and TRBJ2-3, with 8 nucleotides matching TRBD2. From germline, CDR1 is MDHEN and CDR2 SYDVKM. The CDR3 loop spans 14 amino acids. After removal of 3 bases from V and 4 bases from J, the junction contained 3 bases not matched to a gene. The CDR3 nucleotides are TGTGCCAGCAGTTTTTCGGGAGGGTCAGATACGCAGTATTTT. It translates to CASSFSGGSDTQYF.

DNA of the CDR3: TGTGCCAGCGTCCCATGGGGCGGATCCTACGAGCAGTACTTC. It translates to CASVPWGGSYEQYF. The J gene is TRBJ2-7, the V gene TRBV7-2; D possibly corresponds to TRBD1 (5 bases). The CDR3 has 14 residues. Germline V gene lookup returns CDR1 SGHTA and CDR2 FQGNSA. The V end was cut by 8 bases, the J end by 1 base, with 15 bases between.

Notes on this clone: This may be a read error, as it is one base from a much larger clone. Written as DNA, the CDR3 is TGTGCCTGGACCGTGGGTGGGGGGTCGACCCAGTACTTC. This sequence encodes CAWTVGGGSTQYF. V usage is TRBV30 and J usage is TRBJ2-5, with a possible D match to TRBD2 (6 bases). From germline, CDR1 is GTSNPN and CDR2 SVGIG (reference sequence). The CDR3 is made up of 13 amino acids. V shed 4 bases and J shed 7 bases, with 16 bases lying between them.

CDR3 amino acids: CASSGLFDGKNIQYF. In DNA form, the CDR3 reads TGTGCCAGTAGTGGACTTTTCGATGGCAAAAACATTCAGTACTTC. V usage is TRBV19 and J usage is TRBJ2-4; TRBD2 is a possible D gene (5 bases). The germline V gene has CDR1 LNHDA and CDR2 SQIVND (reference sequence). V lost 5 bases and J lost 3, with 14 bases in between. The CDR3 runs to 15 residues.

The chain carries TRBV9 and TRBJ2-7; 11 nucleotides match TRBD2. The CDR3 is 15 amino acids. Germline loops: CDR1 SGDLS, CDR2 YYNGEE. The V and J ends lost 3 bases and 0 bases, in that order; junction bases with no gene match: 2. The DNA of the CDR3 is TGTGCCAGCAGCGCCGGGACTAGCGGCTCCTACGAGCAGTACTTC. As protein: CASSAGTSGSYEQYF.

DNA for the CDR3: TGTGCCTGGAGTGATCCGGGGACTAGCGGGAGCTACGAGCAGTACTTC. Protein sequence: CAWSDPGTSGSYEQYF. V is TRBV30 and J is TRBJ2-5, with 14 positions matching TRBD2. Gene TRBJ2-7 matches the end of the DNA better, so the J call may be wrong. The CDR3 is 16 amino acids. From germline, CDR1 is GTSNPN and CDR2 SVGIG (reference sequence).

V is TRBV4-1 and J is TRBJ2-1; 7 bases map to TRBD2. The CDR3 contains 15 residues. The J segment lost 1 base and the V segment lost 4 bases, leaving 4 bases of the junction unmatched. Looked up from germline, CDR1 is MGHRA and CDR2 is YSYEKL. The chain's CDR3 is CASSLRTSSYNEQFF. As DNA, the CDR3 is TGCGCCAGCAGCCTACGGACTAGTTCCTACAATGAGCAGTTCTTC.

The CDR3 spells CASNLDRQGSSNQPQHF. The CDR3, as DNA: TGTGCCAGCAACTTGGATAGGCAGGGGAGCAGCAATCAGCCCCAGCATTTT. V gene TRBV12-1 combines with J gene TRBJ1-5; TRBD1, the table's D call, was not compared with the DNA. TRBV12-1 is described as a pseudogene. This CDR3 comprises 17 residues.

The genes are TRBV19 and TRBJ2-4; D uncertain. V was shortened by 4 bases and J by 0 bases, with 13 bases between the two germline ends. The CDR3 consists of 16 residues. The germline gives CDR1 LNHDA, CDR2 SQIVND (reference sequence). The CDR3 DNA sequence: TGTGCCAGTAGTAGGGTTCATAAACTAGCCAAAAACATTCAGTACTTC. It encodes CASSRVHKLAKNIQYF.